The 20 T cell receptor beta chains below come from one sample, sequenced in a study of blood T cells in healthy people across ages. The authors ran a second PCR of roughly 6 to 12 cycles using a sample-barcoded 5' primer and a J-beta primer mix. One entry per CDR3 protein, called by TCRdb with MiXCR from the 5' RACE reads. Among approximately 780,000 distinct CDR3 sequences listed, more than 25% were seen once. These data were also filed under a second study, of T cells of mothers and their children.

Sequenced material: blood. The receptor set was obtained from a boy under 18 in good health.

The rearrangement links TRBV20-1 to TRBJ2-1, with 8 nucleotides matching TRBD2. The CDR3 covers 14 residues. J was trimmed by 5 bases and V by 3 bases; bases with no gene match: 6. Germline lookup yields CDR1 DFQATT and CDR2 SNEGSKA (reference sequence). The CDR3 DNA sequence: TGCAGTGCTAGGGCACTAGCGGTAAACAATGAGCAGTTCTTC. It is translated as CSARALAVNNEQFF.

This clonotype showed up just a few times. The conserved phenylalanine or tryptophan is not found at the CDR3 terminus, so this likely reflects a read error. The chain uses TRBV5-1 and TRBJ2-5; 8 positions agree with TRBD1. V trimming: 3 bases; J trimming: 2 bases; junction bases outside the gene matches: 3. The length of the CDR3 is 14 residues. Germline V CDR1 and CDR2: SGHRS, YFSETQ. The CDR3 region is CASSSGQEQETQYL. CDR3 DNA sequence: TGCGCCAGCAGCTCGGGACAGGAACAAGAGACCCAGTACCTC.

This clonotype was counted only a few times. This rearrangement joins TRBV12-3 or TRBV12-4 to TRBJ2-6, with D unclear. V gave up 6 bases and J gave up 0 bases, with 21 bases separating them. The CDR3 has 19 amino acids. CDR3 sequence: CASRPPNSVLPSGANVLTF. The CDR3 nucleotides read TGTGCCAGCAGGCCCCCAAACAGCGTACTTCCCTCTGGGGCCAACGTCCTGACTTTC.

This clonotype was observed a few times. The chain carries TRBV12-3 or TRBV12-4 and TRBJ2-7, with 7 bases lining up with TRBD1. Trimming took 10 bases from V and 0 from J; bases not matched to a gene: 3. The CDR3 loop spans 12 amino acids. The CDR3 DNA sequence: TGTGCCATTCGACAGGGCTCCTACGAGCAGTACTTC. This sequence encodes CAIRQGSYEQYF.

The CDR3 coding sequence is TGTGCCAGCAGCTCCCACGGAGGGGCCAACGTCCTGACTTTC. Translation: CASSSHGGANVLTF. This chain links TRBV7-3 with TRBJ2-6; no reliable D call. The CDR3 spans 14 residues. V was trimmed by 4 bases and J by 4 bases, leaving 8 bases between them. Looked up from germline, CDR1 is SGHTA and CDR2 is FQGTGA.

This clonotype was recorded a few times. The chain carries TRBV20-1 and TRBJ1-2; D gene unclear. Germline loops: CDR1 DFQATT, CDR2 SNEGSKA (reference sequence). CDR3 length: 11 amino acids. With 5 bases removed from V and 9 bases from J, the gap between germline ends came to 13 bases. The DNA for the CDR3 is TGCAGTGCTCTTTCGATCGACAGCTACACCTTC. Translation: CSALSIDSYTF.

The V gene is TRBV6-2 or TRBV6-3, the J gene TRBJ2-5; 13 nucleotides match TRBD2. The V gene end was trimmed by 5 bases and the J gene end by 6 bases; junction bases not matched to a gene: 9. The CDR3 has 16 amino acids. CDR1 and CDR2 (germline): MNHEY, SVGEGT. CDR3 bases: TGTGCCAGCAGTCCCGGGACTAGCGGGAACTCGAAGACCCAGTACTTC. This translates into CASSPGTSGNSKTQYF.

This clonotype was picked up a small number of times. The rearrangement uses TRBV20-1 and TRBJ1-3; D not resolved. Germline CDR1 and CDR2: DFQATT and SNEGSKA (reference sequence). This CDR3 has 13 amino acids. The ends were cut back, 1 base at V and 0 bases at J, with 4 bases in the middle. DNA of the CDR3: TGCAGTGCTAGAGGCCGCTCTGGAAACACCATATATTTT. It specifies CSARGRSGNTIYF.

This clonotype was picked up a small number of times. The CDR3 reads CASSFRGQANSPLHF. In nucleotides, the CDR3 is TGCGCCAGCAGCTTCCGGGGACAGGCGAATTCACCCCTCCACTTT. The gene calls are TRBV5-1 and TRBJ1-6; 8 nucleotides line up with TRBD1. V lost 2 bases, J lost 7 bases, and 5 bases stayed unmatched. The CDR3 spans 15 residues. CDR1 is SGHRS and CDR2 is YFSETQ in the germline V gene.

This clonotype was seen only a few times. This chain joins TRBV20-1 and TRBJ1-2; perhaps TRBD1 as D (5 bases). The CDR3 totals 15 residues. Trimming took 6 bases from V and 8 from J, leaving 25 bases between them. Germline lookup yields CDR1 DFQATT and CDR2 SNEGSKA (reference sequence). CDR3 DNA sequence: TGCAGTGCACCTCACCCGGGACGGGGAATTGGAGGCTACACCTTC. It is translated as CSAPHPGRGIGGYTF.

The gene calls are TRBV20-1 and TRBJ1-5; D call uncertain. V was clipped by 6 bases and J by 3 bases, with 12 bases between them. The CDR3 sequence is 13 residues long. Germline CDR1 is DFQATT and CDR2 is SNEGSKA (reference sequence). In nucleotides, the CDR3 is TGCAGTGCCCCGGACGGATTCAATCAGCCCCAGCATTTT. Translating it yields CSAPDGFNQPQHF.

The V and J genes are TRBV6-4 and TRBJ2-2; 7 bases fit TRBD1. The CDR3 is made up of 14 amino acids. V was clipped by 9 bases and J by 4 bases; unmatched bases: 8. Per the germline V gene, CDR1 is MRHNA and CDR2 is SNTAGT. The CDR3 is CASRKAGGTGELFF. CDR3 DNA: TGTGCCAGTAGAAAGGCAGGGGGCACCGGGGAGCTGTTTTTT.

The V call is TRBV5-1, the J call TRBJ1-4; D unresolved. This CDR3 spans 13 amino acids. V was cut by 4 bases and J by 3 bases, with 7 bases left in between. From germline, CDR1 is SGHRS and CDR2 YFSETQ. The chain's CDR3 is CASSKDPNEKLFF. The DNA for the CDR3 is TGCGCCAGCAGCAAGGACCCTAATGAAAAACTGTTTTTT.

On this clonotype itself: One end of the junction is discordant with germline, which a read error may explain. V is TRBV20-1 and J is TRBJ2-3, with D possibly called TRBD1 or TRBD2 (5 bases each). Germline assignment: CDR1 DFQATT and CDR2 SNEGSKA (reference sequence). This CDR3 is built from 15 residues. CDR3 residues: CSARVARGDTHTQYF. The CDR3 DNA sequence: TGCAGTGCTAGAGTGGCAAGGGGAGACACACATACGCAGTATTTT.

CDR3 loop: CASKPDGEKLFF. The CDR3 region has the DNA TGTGCCAGCAAACCCGACGGTGAAAAACTGTTTTTT. This sequence joins TRBV2 and TRBJ1-4; no firm D call. This CDR3 has 12 residues. Trimming took off 7 bases at V and 7 bases at J, with 10 bases between the two ends. Germline CDR1 SNHLY, CDR2 FYNNEI.

V is TRBV19 and J is TRBJ1-1; no firm D call. CDR1 and CDR2 (germline): LNHDA, SQIVND (reference sequence). Trimming removed 11 bases at V and 1 base at J, with 11 bases between. This CDR3 spans 12 amino acids. CDR3: CAVRGANTEAFF. Written as DNA, the CDR3 is TGTGCCGTCCGAGGAGCGAACACTGAAGCTTTCTTT.

This clonotype was observed a handful of times. V and J are TRBV19 and TRBJ2-4; maybe TRBD1 (6 bases). V lost 4 bases and J lost 2, with 18 bases in between. Germline-derived CDR1 and CDR2 are LNHDA and SQIVND (reference sequence). There are 17 residues in the CDR3. The CDR3 spells CASSNLRGSSSKNIQYF. Here the CDR3 DNA reads TGTGCCAGTAGTAACCTCAGGGGAAGTTCGTCCAAAAACATTCAGTACTTC.

This clonotype showed up just once. V gene TRBV4-1 combines with J gene TRBJ2-7; possible D gene TRBD1, 5 bases. Per germline, CDR1 MGHRA and CDR2 YSYEKL. This CDR3 is 18 amino acids long. Between the trimmed V and J ends, which lost 0 bases and 4 bases, there was a span of 22 bases. CDR3 bases: TGCGCCAGCAGCCAAGAGGTTTCGTATGGGGCTACGCAGTACGAGCAGTACTTC. Protein sequence: CASSQEVSYGATQYEQYF.

V gene TRBV12-3 or TRBV12-4 combines with J gene TRBJ2-5; TRBD1 is a possible D gene (6 bases). The V gene lost 3 bases and the J gene lost 3 bases, with 11 bases spanning the gap. CDR3 size: 14 residues. The CDR3 protein is CASSLGAREETQYF. The CDR3 DNA reads as TGTGCCAGCAGTTTGGGGGCCAGGGAAGAGACCCAGTACTTC.

The chain employs TRBV9 and TRBJ1-1, with 8 bases matching TRBD1. The V segment lost 3 bases and the J segment 5 bases; nucleotides outside the gene matches: 9. CDR1 and CDR2 from the germline V gene are SGDLS and YYNGEE. This CDR3 region has 15 residues. CDR3 residues: CASSAGGTGRTEAFF. The DNA of the CDR3 is TGTGCCAGCAGCGCCGGGGGGACAGGTCGTACTGAAGCTTTCTTT.